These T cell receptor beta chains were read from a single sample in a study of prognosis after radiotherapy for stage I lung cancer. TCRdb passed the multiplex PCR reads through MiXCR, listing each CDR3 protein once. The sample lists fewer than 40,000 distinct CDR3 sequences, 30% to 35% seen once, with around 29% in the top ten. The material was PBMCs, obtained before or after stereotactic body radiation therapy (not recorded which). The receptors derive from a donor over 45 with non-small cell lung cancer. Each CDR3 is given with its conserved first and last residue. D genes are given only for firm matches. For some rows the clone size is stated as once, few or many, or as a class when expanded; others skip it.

CDR3nt: TGTGCCAGCAGCTTAGTTTGGGGTGGTTGGACAGTCTACGAGCAGTACTTC
CDR3aa: CASSLVWGGWTVYEQYF
d_gene: NA
v_gene: TRBV11-2
j_gene: TRBJ2-7
abundance: many

CDR3nt: TGTGCCAGCAGCTTAAAGGCGGGGGGGGCTGAAGCTTTCTTT
CDR3aa: CASSLKAGGAEAFF
d_gene: NA
v_gene: TRBV11-1
j_gene: TRBJ1-1
abundance: many

CDR3nt: TGTGCCATCAGGGAGGGACTAGCGGCCACAGATACGCAGTATTTT
CDR3aa: CAIREGLAATDTQYF
d_gene: TRBD2
v_gene: TRBV10-3
j_gene: TRBJ2-3
abundance: many

CDR3nt: TGTGCCAGCAGTTTGAGGGGCGGCACATCTGGAAACACCATATATTTT
CDR3aa: CASSLRGGTSGNTIYF
d_gene: NA
v_gene: TRBV6-9
j_gene: TRBJ1-3
abundance: NA

CDR3nt: TGTGCCAGCAGTTTAGAGGGGCGGAATTCACCCCTCCACTTT
CDR3aa: CASSLEGRNSPLHF
d_gene: NA
v_gene: TRBV12-3/TRBV12-4
j_gene: TRBJ1-6
abundance: few

CDR3nt: TGTGCCAGCAGTTTGTGTGGGCCCGCTGCCTACGAGCAGTACTTC
CDR3aa: CASSLCGPAAYEQYF
d_gene: NA
v_gene: TRBV6-9
j_gene: TRBJ2-7
abundance: NA

CDR3nt: TGTGCCAGCTGTTTACAGGGTGTCGGTGAAGCTTTCTTT
CDR3aa: CASCLQGVGEAFF
d_gene: NA
v_gene: TRBV28
j_gene: TRBJ1-1
abundance: NA

CDR3nt: TGTGCCAGCAGCTTAGCATCTGTCTCTGGAAACACCATATATTTT
CDR3aa: CASSLASVSGNTIYF
d_gene: NA
v_gene: TRBV11-2
j_gene: TRBJ1-3
abundance: NA

CDR3nt: TGTGCCACCAGCAGAGGCCCGGACAGGACCTTCTACAATGAGCAGTTCTTC
CDR3aa: CATSRGPDRTFYNEQFF
d_gene: TRBD1
v_gene: TRBV15
j_gene: TRBJ2-1
abundance: NA

CDR3nt: TGTGCCAGCAGTTTATTTTTAGGAGGAGGGGGAAACACCATATATTTT
CDR3aa: CASSLFLGGGGNTIYF
d_gene: NA
v_gene: TRBV28
j_gene: TRBJ1-3
abundance: many

CDR3nt: TGTGCCTGGAGCAGACACAATCAGCCCCAGCATTTT
CDR3aa: CAWSRHNQPQHF
d_gene: NA
v_gene: TRBV30
j_gene: TRBJ1-5
abundance: many

CDR3nt: TGCAGCGTTGTTTACGGCGATAACTATGGCTACACCTTC
CDR3aa: CSVVYGDNYGYTF
d_gene: NA
v_gene: TRBV29-1
j_gene: TRBJ1-2
abundance: many

CDR3nt: TGCGCCAGCAGAGGGCCAGTGAACTCTGGAAACACCATATATTTT
CDR3aa: CASRGPVNSGNTIYF
d_gene: NA
v_gene: TRBV10-2
j_gene: TRBJ1-3
abundance: many

CDR3nt: TGTGCCAGCAGTGCACAGGCGGCATACACCGGGGAGCTGTTTTTT
CDR3aa: CASSAQAAYTGELFF
d_gene: NA
v_gene: TRBV2
j_gene: TRBJ2-2
abundance: many

CDR3nt: TGTGCCAGCTCACACCTAGGACAGGATAATGAAAAACTGTTTTTT
CDR3aa: CASSHLGQDNEKLFF
d_gene: TRBD1
v_gene: TRBV18
j_gene: TRBJ1-4
abundance: once

CDR3nt: TGTGCCAGCAGCGTAGGCCCGGGGGGAATCACCGGGGAGCTGTTTTTT
CDR3aa: CASSVGPGGITGELFF
d_gene: TRBD2
v_gene: TRBV9
j_gene: TRBJ2-2
abundance: many

CDR3nt: TGCGCCAGCAGCTGGCGGGAACTCCCGGGCACCGGGGAGCTGTTTTTT
CDR3aa: CASSWRELPGTGELFF
d_gene: NA
v_gene: TRBV4-1
j_gene: TRBJ2-2
abundance: many